This T cell receptor (beta chain) stems from a study of blood T cell repertoires in COVID-19. Looking at the study overall: Researchers got acute and convalescent COVID-19 samples from the United States, Italy and Spain. T cells, B-cell-depleted T cells, or PBMCs provided the cDNA or gDNA that served as material.

In the original analysis: Scientists estimated how many nucleated cells there were by amplifying reference gene primers. The assay was immunoSEQ multiplex PCR, and TCRdb's table has in-frame clones only and misses some. The V and J calls and clone size are taken from that table; D and trimming were inferred from the DNA. The profile shows about 270,000 clones, 83% of them singletons. The CDR3 is made up of 18 amino acids. V was clipped by 5 bases and J by 6 bases; unmatched bases: 16. The germline gives CDR1 KGHSH, CDR2 LQKENI. The gene calls are TRBV18 and TRBJ2-2; 9 bases agree with TRBD1. The clonotype originates from a woman aged 45-60 years who had recovered from COVID-19. Sequenced sample: peripheral blood. Written as DNA, the CDR3 is TGTGCCAGCTCAAGAGCCGGGACAGGGAGGATAGGTGCCGGGGAGCTGTTTTTT. This translates into CASSRAGTGRIGAGELFF.